Listed below are T cell receptor beta chains from one sample, sequenced in a study of technical replicates of blood from a few donors. Sequenced by immunoSEQ multiplex PCR; TCRdb stores in-frame clones only, minus some. The table includes approximately 75,000 clones, approximately 97% detected once. Sequencing was performed on T cells isolated from PBMCs. All receptors come from a human donor in good health. CDR3s include the opening cysteine and the closing phenylalanine or tryptophan. Each record gives: V gene, clone size, D gene, J gene, CDR3 DNA, CDR3 protein. D genes are given only for firm matches. Clone size is not always given. Where it is, it says once, few, many or a class for expanded clones.

>TRBV7-9|-|TRBD2|TRBJ2-3
TGTGCCAGCAGCCCCCTAGCGGAAACAGATACGCAGTATTTT
CASSPLAETDTQYF
>TRBV5-1|-|TRBD1|TRBJ1-2
TGCGCCAGCAGTGGGACAGACTATGGCTACACCTTC
CASSGTDYGYTF
>TRBV6-5|-|TRBD1|TRBJ1-3
TGTGCCAGCATCCATTCCGGGACAGGGGGCCACACCATATATTTT
CASIHSGTGGHTIYF
>TRBV10-2|few|-|TRBJ2-1
TGCGCCAGCAGTGAGCTAAATGAGCAGTTCTTC
CASSELNEQFF
>TRBV30|-|-|TRBJ1-1
TGTGCCTGGACCGCATGGGGCTACACTGAAGCTTTCTTT
CAWTAWGYTEAFF
>TRBV6-5|-|TRBD1|TRBJ1-1
TGTGCCAGCAACCGGGACAGGATGAACACTGAAGCTTTCTTT
CASNRDRMNTEAFF
>TRBV11-2|-|TRBD1|TRBJ2-7
TGTGCCAGCAGCCGCATAATTGGACAGGGGGCTGGTTCCACCTACGAGCAGTACTTC
CASSRIIGQGAGSTYEQYF
>TRBV7-2|-|-|TRBJ2-7
TGTGCCAGCAGCTTAGACAGGAGTTCTTTCTACGAGCAGTACTTC
CASSLDRSSFYEQYF
>TRBV29-1|once|TRBD2|TRBJ2-7
TGCAGCGTTGGTTATAGCGGGAGCTACGAGCAGTACTTC
CSVGYSGSYEQYF
>TRBV19|-|-|TRBJ2-3
TGTGCCAGTAGTATAGGCCGGACTTACAATCCAGATACGCAGTATTTT
CASSIGRTYNPDTQYF
>TRBV10-3|-|TRBD2|TRBJ2-3
TGTGCCATCAGGAAACTAGCGGGGACAGATACGCAGTATTTT
CAIRKLAGTDTQYF
>TRBV2|-|-|TRBJ1-4
TGTGCCAGCAGTGAAATGGGGGGGAGTGAAAAACTGTTTTTT
CASSEMGGSEKLFF
>TRBV19|-|-|TRBJ2-1
TGTGCCAGTAGACCAACTTATTTTAGCTCCTACAATGAGCAGTTCTTC
CASRPTYFSSYNEQFF
>TRBV6-5|-|-|TRBJ2-3
TGTGCCAGCAGTTCCATCCGGGGGAGCACAGATACGCAGTATTTT
CASSSIRGSTDTQYF
>TRBV9|-|-|TRBJ2-1
TGTGCCAGCAGCGTAGGAGACAGAACCTACAATGAGCAGTTCTTC
CASSVGDRTYNEQFF
>TRBV18|-|TRBD2|TRBJ2-3
TGTGCCAGCTCACCTAATAGCGGGGGCACAGATACGCAGTATTTT
CASSPNSGGTDTQYF
>TRBV6-6|-|TRBD1|TRBJ2-5
TGTGCCAGCAGGGACAGGGGGCGCGGGGAGACCCAGTACTTC
CASRDRGRGETQYF
>TRBV11-2|-|-|TRBJ2-7
TGTGCCAGCAGCCCCCGGACAAAGTACCACGAGCAGTACTTC
CASSPRTKYHEQYF
>TRBV6-5|-|-|TRBJ2-7
TGTGCCAGCAGCCCGCGAACCGGTCTCTACGAGCAGTACTTC
CASSPRTGLYEQYF
>TRBV6-6|-|-|TRBJ1-1
TGTGCCAGCACGATGGCCACTGAAGCTTTCTTT
CASTMATEAFF
>TRBV4-1|-|-|TRBJ1-4
TGCGCCAGCAGCCAGAGGAAGGGGCCCGGTGAAAAACTGTTTTTT
CASSQRKGPGEKLFF
>TRBV27|-|TRBD1|TRBJ2-7
TGTGCCAGCAGGAATGCCCCGGGACAGCTAAGAGGAGAGCAGTACTTC
CASRNAPGQLRGEQYF
>TRBV4-3|once|TRBD1|TRBJ1-4
TGCGCCAGCAGCCAAAACAGGGGGAGTAGTGAAAAACTGTTTTTT
CASSQNRGSSEKLFF
>TRBV25-1|-|TRBD1|TRBJ2-2
TGTGCCAGCAGTGAATTTTACAGGGGTACCGGGGAGCTGTTTTTT
CASSEFYRGTGELFF
>TRBV9|-|-|TRBJ2-1
TGTGCCAGCAGCGTAGAGTCTATCAATGAGCAGTTCTTC
CASSVESINEQFF
>TRBV6-5|-|TRBD2|TRBJ2-7
TGTGCCAGCAGTTACTGGGGACTAGCGGGCTCCTACGAGCAGTACTTC
CASSYWGLAGSYEQYF
>TRBV27|-|-|TRBJ2-7
TGTGCCAGCAGTCCCAGCTCCTACGAGCAGTACTTC
CASSPSSYEQYF
>TRBV9|-|-|TRBJ1-3
TGTGCCAGCAGCGAACAGGGAGCTGGAAACACCATATATTTT
CASSEQGAGNTIYF
>TRBV7-3|-|-|TRBJ1-2
TGTGCCAGCAGCTTAACGTCCTCCAGGAAAGTCTATGGCTACACCTTC
CASSLTSSRKVYGYTF
>TRBV7-7|-|-|TRBJ1-1
TGTGCTAGCAGGGCGCAGGGGTCCACTGAAGCTTTCTTT
CASRAQGSTEAFF
>TRBV28|-|-|TRBJ1-5
TGTGCCAGCCACAGGGCCCCCAATCAGCCCCAGCATTTT
CASHRAPNQPQHF
>TRBV5-1|-|-|TRBJ2-3
TGCGCCAGCAGCTTGGGCGCCAGGGTAAGCACAGATACGCAGTATTTT
CASSLGARVSTDTQYF
>TRBV5-8|once|TRBD1|TRBJ1-4
TGTGCCAGCAGCCGCCGGTCCGGACAGGGGACAGCAACTAATGAAAAACTGTTTTTT
CASSRRSGQGTATNEKLFF
>TRBV7-9|-|TRBD1|TRBJ2-7
TGTGCCAGCAGCTCCCCCAGGGGGCCCTACGAGCAGTACTTC
CASSSPRGPYEQYF
>TRBV7-2|-|TRBD1|TRBJ2-7
TGTGCCAGCAGTCATAGACAGGGTAGTGGCGAGCAGTACTTC
CASSHRQGSGEQYF
>TRBV2|-|TRBD2|TRBJ2-1
TGTGCCAGCAGTCGGACTAGCGGGAGGGCCGGGGGGAATGAGCAGTTCTTC
CASSRTSGRAGGNEQFF
>TRBV28|-|TRBD2|TRBJ2-2
TGTGCCAGCCTAGCGGGAGGCGAAGGGGAGCTGTTTTTT
CASLAGGEGELFF
>TRBV7-2|-|TRBD1|TRBJ2-7
TGTGCCAGCAGCAGACCGGGACAGCCCTACGAGCAGTACTTC
CASSRPGQPYEQYF
>TRBV5-1|-|TRBD2|TRBJ2-1
TGCGCCAGCAGCTTGGCGGGACTAGCGGGAGGAAACAATGAGCAGTTCTTC
CASSLAGLAGGNNEQFF
>TRBV5-1|-|-|TRBJ2-7
TGCGCCAGCAGCCTGGGAGCCGAGCAGTACTTC
CASSLGAEQYF
>TRBV6-1|once|TRBD2|TRBJ2-3
TGTGCCAGCATCGAACTAGCGTCTGCACAGAACTCAGAGTATTTT
CASIELASAQNSEYF
>TRBV5-4|-|-|TRBJ1-1
TGTGCCAGCAGCCAACCAAATACAGGTCCGAACACTGAAGCTTTCTTT
CASSQPNTGPNTEAFF
>TRBV7-3|-|-|TRBJ2-2
TGTGCCAGCAGCTTATGGGCGGGGCTTACCGGGGAGCTGTTTTTT
CASSLWAGLTGELFF
>TRBV27|-|TRBD1|TRBJ2-7
TGTGCCAGCGCTCCGGGGACAGTATACGAGCAGTACTTC
CASAPGTVYEQYF
>TRBV6-1|-|TRBD2|TRBJ2-1
TGTGCCAGCAGTGGGGGGACTAGCGGACCCTGGCACTCCTACAATGAGCAGTTCTTC
CASSGGTSGPWHSYNEQFF
>TRBV7-3|-|TRBD1|TRBJ2-1
TGTGCCAGCAGCCAAGGGACAGGGATTGACGAGCAGTTCTTC
CASSQGTGIDEQFF
>TRBV27|-|-|TRBJ1-2
TGTGCCAGCAGTTTCTCGGGTAACTATGGCTACACCTTC
CASSFSGNYGYTF
>TRBV27|-|TRBD1|TRBJ1-2
TGTGCCAGCAGTTTAAGGCGGACAGGCGGCGGGGGCTACACCTTC
CASSLRRTGGGGYTF
>TRBV2|-|-|TRBJ1-2
TGTGCCAGCAGTGGATCAGGTTATGGCTACACCTTC
CASSGSGYGYTF
>TRBV7-3|-|-|TRBJ1-2
TGTGCCAGCCGGGGGGGGGACGGCTATGGCTACACCTTC
CASRGGDGYGYTF
>TRBV11-2|few|-|TRBJ1-1
TGTGCCAGCAGCTTAGATCGCGTTCCTAGGGGGATAGGTGAAGCTTTCTTT
CASSLDRVPRGIGEAFF
>TRBV27|-|-|TRBJ1-1
TGTGCCAGCAGTTTTCAAAAGAACAGGGCCGAAGCTTTCTTT
CASSFQKNRAEAFF
>TRBV30|-|-|TRBJ1-1
TGTGCCTGGAGTGTACCCCCCCCTGTTGAGGCTTTCTTT
CAWSVPPPVEAFF
>TRBV25-1|-|-|TRBJ2-1
TGTGCCAGCAGTGAGTCAGGGGCCTACAATGAGCAGTTCTTC
CASSESGAYNEQFF
>TRBV25-1|-|TRBD2|TRBJ2-2
TGTGCCAGCGACATATCTAGCGGGAGGGGGGAGCTGTTTTTT
CASDISSGRGELFF
>TRBV7-9|-|-|TRBJ2-5
TGTGCCAGCAGCTTTCCAGGGCTCCAAGAGACCCAGTACTTC
CASSFPGLQETQYF